This is a list of T cell receptor beta chains from one sample in a study of identical twins. TCRdb re-analysed the 5' RACE reads in MiXCR, keeping a single row per CDR3 protein. The table records some 600,000 distinct CDR3 sequences, around 7.4% of them present only once. This sample also appeared in a second study, on yellow fever vaccine responses in identical twins.

The sequencing sample was made of PBMCs. These receptors originate from a woman under 30 in good health. Both conserved end residues are part of each CDR3. Fields, in order: J gene, clone size, V gene, D gene, CDR3 protein, CDR3 DNA. D genes are given only for firm matches. Only some rows state a clone size, as once, few, many or a class for expanded clones.

>TRBJ2-5|-|TRBV7-6|-
CASSQPGQGQETQYF
TGTGCCAGCAGCCAACCGGGACAAGGACAAGAGACCCAGTACTTC
>TRBJ2-3|many|TRBV6-1|TRBD1
CASSAPTGSRPDTQYF
TGTGCCAGCAGTGCCCCGACAGGGTCTCGTCCAGATACGCAGTATTTT
>TRBJ2-1|many|TRBV2|-
CASSGGGEQFF
TGTGCCAGCAGTGGAGGTGGTGAGCAGTTCTTC
>TRBJ2-1|few|TRBV10-3|TRBD1
CAISESVWVWDRFNNEQFF
TGTGCCATCAGTGAGTCCGTGTGGGTTTGGGACAGATTCAACAATGAGCAGTTCTTC
>TRBJ1-4|many|TRBV5-6|-
CASSFRGTEKLFF
TGTGCCAGCAGCTTTCGGGGAACTGAAAAACTGTTTTTT
>TRBJ2-7|-|TRBV12-3/TRBV12-4|-
CACSSDSYEQYF
TGTGCCTGCAGTTCGGACTCCTACGAGCAGTACTTC
>TRBJ1-5|many|TRBV12-3/TRBV12-4|-
CASSSHDSNQPQHF
TGTGCCAGCAGTTCCCACGACAGCAATCAGCCCCAGCATTTT
>TRBJ2-1|few|TRBV7-3|-
CASSLTLFNEQFF
TGTGCCAGCAGCTTAACACTGTTCAATGAGCAGTTCTTC
>TRBJ2-7|many|TRBV18|-
CASSPPKAGTYEQYF
TGTGCCAGCTCACCACCAAAGGCTGGTACCTACGAGCAGTACTTC
>TRBJ2-7|-|TRBV27|-
CASSLSGGASHEQYF
TGTGCCAGCAGTTTATCGGGGGGCGCTTCCCACGAGCAGTACTTC
>TRBJ2-2|many|TRBV7-9|-
CASSLRELFF
TGTGCCAGCAGCCTCCGGGAGCTGTTTTTT
>TRBJ1-1|-|TRBV6-5|-
CASSWGGVNTEAFF
TGTGCCAGCAGTTGGGGGGGGGTGAACACTGAAGCTTTCTTT
>TRBJ1-5|many|TRBV12-3/TRBV12-4|TRBD1
CASSPGQGYQPQHF
TGTGCCAGCAGCCCGGGACAGGGGTATCAGCCCCAGCATTTT
>TRBJ2-1|many|TRBV5-1|-
CASSLWGESSYNEQFF
TGCGCCAGCAGCTTATGGGGAGAGAGCTCCTACAATGAGCAGTTCTTC
>TRBJ1-5|few|TRBV10-3|-
CAISVGNQPQHF
TGTGCCATCAGTGTGGGCAATCAGCCCCAGCATTTT
>TRBJ2-7|many|TRBV25-1|-
CASSNRGGISYEQYF
TGTGCCAGCAGTAACCGGGGAGGAATCTCCTACGAGCAGTACTTC
>TRBJ2-2|many|TRBV11-2|-
CASSLSARATSGTNTGELFF
TGTGCCAGCAGCTTATCTGCCAGGGCGACGAGCGGAACCAACACCGGGGAGCTGTTTTTT
>TRBJ2-2|-|TRBV16|-
CASSRAGLLDTGELFF
TGTGCCAGCAGCCGGGCCGGACTGCTAGACACCGGGGAGCTGTTTTTT
>TRBJ2-1|few|TRBV29-1|-
CSVEILSYNEQFF
TGCAGCGTTGAAATTCTCTCCTACAATGAGCAGTTCTTC
>TRBJ2-1|few|TRBV7-9|TRBD1
CASSLGTGSEQFF
TGTGCCAGCAGCTTAGGGACAGGAAGTGAGCAGTTCTTC
>TRBJ2-3|-|TRBV2|TRBD2
CASSEEWTSGIRDTQYF
TGTGCCAGCAGTGAAGAATGGACTAGCGGGATACGAGATACGCAGTATTTT
>TRBJ1-4|many|TRBV29-1|TRBD1
CSVRQGRNEKLFF
TGCAGCGTAAGACAGGGCCGGAATGAAAAACTGTTTTTT
>TRBJ2-1|-|TRBV5-1|-
CASSLAGEARYNEQFF
TGCGCCAGCAGCTTGGCAGGGGAGGCCCGATACAATGAGCAGTTCTTC
>TRBJ2-1|-|TRBV9|TRBD2
CASSVVGRRDNEQFF
TGTGCCAGCAGCGTAGTCGGGAGGCGCGACAATGAGCAGTTCTTC
>TRBJ1-4|many|TRBV29-1|-
CSVERGVDEKLFF
TGCAGCGTTGAACGGGGGGTGGATGAAAAACTGTTTTTT